This T cell receptor beta chain was sequenced for a study of Ad26.COV2.S vaccination and SARS-CoV-2 variants. Notes on the study in general: Reports say spike-specific CD8+ and CD4+ T cell responses covered substantial breadth after vaccination. Higher spike-specific TCR breadth was found in vaccine recipients than in placebo recipients. Comparability of non-spike TCR breadth was observed across vaccine and placebo recipients. From the TCR breadth and depth analyses, total T cell responses may have been underestimated.

The method was immunoSEQ multiplex PCR; TCRdb's version includes in-frame clones alone and lacks a portion of them. The sample lists about 350,000 clones, about 91% occurring once. A word on this clone: Its matching antigen is unknown.

The source of this sequence is a human donor who had recovered from COVID-19. Material: peripheral blood, obtained after recovery from COVID-19.

CDR3 in amino acids: CASRLGVGNEQFF. The CDR3, as DNA: TGTGCCAGCCGACTGGGTGTTGGTAATGAGCAGTTCTTC. J is TRBJ2-1 and V is TRBV27; D remains unclear. The CDR3 totals 13 residues. The ends were cut back, 8 bases at V and 7 bases at J, with 15 bases in the middle. The germline CDR1 and CDR2 sequences are MNHEY and SMNVEV (reference sequence).